Presented here are 31 T cell receptor beta chains from one specimen sequenced in a study of T cell changes during pregnancy in multiple sclerosis. TCRdb's copy holds only in-frame clones and misses some; the assay was immunoSEQ multiplex PCR. There are 12,000 or so clones in the sample; about 86% occur only once, and around 15% lies in the top ten. Specimen: CD8+ T cells from peripheral blood mononuclear cells, collected in the second trimester of pregnancy. The receptors here all came from a female donor in good health, enrolled as a control in a pregnancy study.

The V call is TRBV7-8, the J call TRBJ1-2; tentative D call: TRBD1 (6 bases). CDR3 size: 14 residues. Trimming stripped 5 bases from V and 2 bases from J, with 12 bases between. Germline CDR1 is SGHVS and CDR2 is FQNEAQ. The CDR3 coding sequence is TGTGCCAGCAGCAGACAGGACGGAAACTATGGCTACACCTTC. It translates to CASSRQDGNYGYTF.

The chain employs TRBV7-2 and TRBJ2-3, with TRBD2 matching over 12 bases. CDR3 length: 14 amino acids. Germline CDR1 SGHTA, CDR2 FQGNSA. After removal of 5 bases from V and 6 bases from J, the junction contained 3 bases not matched to a gene. The CDR3 region has the DNA TGTGCCAGCAGCCCCGGGACTAGCGGGGATACGCAGTATTTT. Amino acid sequence: CASSPGTSGDTQYF. The full variable domain, with the rest looked up from reference TRBV7-2 and TRBJ2-3, is GAGVSQSPSNKVTEKGKDVELRCDPISGHTALYWYRQSLGQGLEFLIYFQGNSAPDKSGLPSDRFSAERTGGSVSTLTIQRTQQEDSAVYLCASSPGTSGDTQYFGPGTRLTVL.

The rearrangement links TRBV4-3 to TRBJ1-4; D call uncertain. CDR1 and CDR2 (germline): LGHNA, YSLEER. V lost 0 bases to trimming and J lost 8 bases, with 13 bases between them. The CDR3 has 15 residues. This chain's CDR3 is CASSQDLATVEKLFF. CDR3 sequence (DNA): TGCGCCAGCAGCCAAGATCTGGCAACAGTGGAAAAACTGTTTTTT.

The chain has TRBV2 and TRBJ2-5; 13 bases are shared with TRBD2. CDR3 length equals 18 residues. With V trimmed by 8 bases and J by 3 bases, 15 bases remained unmatched. Germline loops: CDR1 SNHLY, CDR2 FYNNEI. CDR3 nucleotides: TGTGCCAGCGTCGGACTAGCGGGAGAGAGACGTGGGAAAGAGACCCAGTACTTC. This gives the protein CASVGLAGERRGKETQYF.

The chain has TRBV6-6 and TRBJ2-3; 9 bases are a match to TRBD2. In germline, CDR1 is MNHNY, CDR2 SVGAGI (reference sequence). The V and J ends lost 7 bases and 0 bases, in that order; junction bases with no gene match: 2. The CDR3 loop spans 14 amino acids. This CDR3 is CASMLAGSTDTQYF. CDR3 bases: TGTGCCAGCATGCTAGCGGGGAGCACAGATACGCAGTATTTT.

The rearrangement joins TRBV15 to TRBJ2-3; D is undetermined. This CDR3 contains 12 residues. V was clipped by 8 bases and J by 0 bases, with 6 bases between them. Germline CDR1 is LNHNV and CDR2 is YYDKDF (reference sequence). CDR3 nucleotide sequence: TGTGCCACCCTACCGAGCACAGATACGCAGTATTTT. Its protein product is CATLPSTDTQYF.

This chain links TRBV19 with TRBJ2-1; 8 bases match TRBD2. The V gene's germline CDR1 is LNHDA and CDR2 SQIVND (reference sequence). V gave up 10 bases and J gave up 8 bases; unmatched junction bases: 10. This CDR3 contains 13 residues. The CDR3 sequence is CATLAGLRDEQFF. In DNA, the CDR3 is TGTGCCACCCTAGCGGGTCTTCGGGATGAGCAGTTCTTC.

The gene calls are TRBV6-4 and TRBJ2-5, with D possibly being TRBD1 (5 bases). V lost 5 bases and J 2 bases, leaving 9 bases between the germline ends. The germline V gene encodes CDR1 MRHNA and CDR2 SNTAGT. This CDR3 is 13 amino acids long. CDR3 sequence: CASSLGPQETQYF. The DNA for the CDR3 is TGTGCCAGCAGTCTGGGGCCGCAAGAGACCCAGTACTTC.

V is TRBV27 and J is TRBJ2-7; 7 nucleotides align to TRBD2. Unmatched junction bases numbered 14, after V lost 4 bases and J lost 5 bases. The CDR3 has 16 residues. Germline V gene sequence: CDR1 MNHEY, CDR2 SMNVEV (reference sequence). Here the CDR3 reads CASSYRGEHLGHEQYF. DNA of the CDR3: TGTGCCAGCAGTTATCGGGGGGAGCATCTTGGCCACGAGCAGTACTTC.

V gene TRBV7-9 combines with J gene TRBJ2-7; 9 bases are shared with TRBD1. V was pared by 3 bases and J by 3 bases, with 3 bases of the junction left unmatched. This CDR3 spans 14 amino acids. Germline lookup yields CDR1 SEHNR and CDR2 FQNEAQ (reference sequence). As DNA, the CDR3 is TGTGCCAGCAGCTTTTCGACAGGGGGCTACGAGCAGTACTTC. Its translation: CASSFSTGGYEQYF.

DNA of the CDR3: TGTGCCAGCTCACGCGGCAGGGGTTTGGGCAACGAGCAGTACTTC. Residues: CASSRGRGLGNEQYF. The chain has TRBV18 and TRBJ2-7, with a tentative D call TRBD1 (6 bases). The CDR3 contains 15 residues. Germline lookup yields CDR1 KGHSH and CDR2 LQKENI. V dropped 4 bases and J dropped 5 bases, with 18 bases sitting between them.

The V gene is TRBV6-4, the J gene TRBJ2-2; the D is unclear. The V end lost 3 bases, the J end lost 4 bases, and 6 bases lay between the germline ends. The CDR3 loop spans 13 amino acids. Looked up from germline, CDR1 is MRHNA and CDR2 is SNTAGT. The chain's CDR3 is CASSDLFTGELFF. CDR3 bases: TGTGCCAGCAGTGATCTATTCACCGGGGAGCTGTTTTTT.

This chain joins TRBV9 and TRBJ1-2; 7 nucleotides line up with TRBD1. Germline CDR1 reads SGDLS; CDR2 reads YYNGEE. The CDR3 consists of 12 residues. After removal of 4 bases from V and 13 bases from J, the junction contained 10 bases not matched to a gene. CDR3 region: CASSLTGQSATF. As DNA, the CDR3 is TGTGCCAGCAGCCTTACGGGACAGTCGGCCACCTTC.

The J gene is TRBJ2-7, the V gene TRBV19, with D possibly being TRBD1 (6 bases). The V end was cut by 5 bases, the J end by 2 bases, with 13 bases between. Germline loops: CDR1 LNHDA, CDR2 SQIVND (reference sequence). This CDR3 spans 14 amino acids. CDR3: CASSEHRDTYEQYF. The CDR3 region has the DNA TGTGCCAGTAGTGAACACAGGGACACCTACGAGCAGTACTTC.

This clone was recorded once. The chain is built from TRBV5-1 and TRBJ1-1; D gene uncertain. The V gene's germline CDR1 is SGHRS and CDR2 YFSETQ. CDR3 size: 14 residues. V dropped 6 bases and J dropped 8 bases, with 20 bases sitting between them. The CDR3 DNA reads TGCGCCAGCACCGCGAATCCTGTCGTGGGCGAAGCTTTCTTT. Protein: CASTANPVVGEAFF.

V gene TRBV7-9 combines with J gene TRBJ2-5, with 8 bases aligning to TRBD1. In germline, CDR1 is SEHNR, CDR2 FQNEAQ (reference sequence). The CDR3 covers 16 residues. V gave up 5 bases and J gave up 4 bases; unmatched junction bases: 12. This CDR3 reads CASSPFFRTGIETQYF. CDR3 nucleotide sequence: TGTGCCAGCAGCCCCTTTTTCAGGACAGGGATAGAGACCCAGTACTTC.

The chain recombines TRBV7-9 with TRBJ2-2, with a tentative D call TRBD2 (5 bases). Germline assignment: CDR1 SEHNR and CDR2 FQNEAQ (reference sequence). The CDR3 runs to 14 residues. V was clipped by 5 bases and J by 3 bases, with 10 bases between them. The CDR3 loop reads CASSPRAYTGELFF. In DNA form, the CDR3 reads TGTGCCAGCAGCCCGCGGGCGTACACCGGGGAGCTGTTTTTT.

The chain has TRBV7-9 and TRBJ2-1; a possible D gene is TRBD2 (5 bases). The CDR3 is made up of 14 amino acids. Trimming removed 5 bases from V and 8 bases from J, with 16 bases in between. Germline V gene sequence: CDR1 SEHNR, CDR2 FQNEAQ (reference sequence). CDR3 sequence reads: CASSNGLGGHEQFF. In DNA, the CDR3 is TGTGCCAGCAGCAACGGACTCGGCGGCCATGAGCAGTTCTTC.

To note about this clone: This specimen includes other DNA sequences encoding the same CDR3. The chain joins TRBV6-4 to TRBJ2-3, with 10 bases aligning to TRBD2. The CDR3 is 15 amino acids. The V gene's germline CDR1 is MRHNA and CDR2 SNTAGT. V was clipped by 0 bases and J by 4 bases; unmatched bases: 1. The CDR3 region is CASSDSAGGPDTQYF. The CDR3 DNA sequence: TGTGCCAGCAGTGACTCAGCGGGAGGGCCAGATACGCAGTATTTT.

The chain uses TRBV6-4 and TRBJ2-3; 10 positions match TRBD2. This CDR3 is built from 15 residues. Germline V gives CDR1 MRHNA, CDR2 SNTAGT. V lost 0 bases, J lost 4 bases, and 1 base stayed unmatched. CDR3 sequence reads: CASSDSSGGADTQYF. The CDR3, as DNA: TGTGCCAGCAGTGACTCGAGCGGGGGGGCAGATACGCAGTATTTT.

The chain couples TRBV2 to TRBJ2-3; 7 bases line up with TRBD1. The CDR3 sequence is 11 residues long. Germline assignment: CDR1 SNHLY and CDR2 FYNNEI. V was pared by 8 bases and J by 10 bases, with 6 bases of the junction left unmatched. CDR3 nucleotides: TGTGCCAGCGGAACAGGGGCCGCGCAGTATTTT. It specifies CASGTGAAQYF.

The chain carries TRBV7-9 and TRBJ2-2; D gene uncertain. Germline CDR1 reads SEHNR; CDR2 reads FQNEAQ (reference sequence). Trimming removed 4 bases at V and 6 bases at J, with 6 bases between. The CDR3 runs to 12 residues. The CDR3 loop reads CASSSVPGELFF. The CDR3 DNA sequence: TGTGCCAGCAGCTCGGTCCCCGGGGAGCTGTTTTTT.

V gene TRBV15 combines with J gene TRBJ2-7; 8 bases are shared with TRBD1. The germline gives CDR1 LNHNV, CDR2 YYDKDF (reference sequence). V lost 4 bases and J lost 0; bases outside the gene matches: 8. The CDR3 totals 16 residues. In DNA, the CDR3 is TGTGCCACCAGCACAACAGGGGGAAACGCCTCCTACGAGCAGTACTTC. Its protein product is CATSTTGGNASYEQYF.

V usage is TRBV27 and J usage is TRBJ1-1, with D possibly being TRBD1 (6 bases). V was trimmed by 6 bases and J by 2 bases, leaving 13 bases between them. This CDR3 has 14 amino acids. Germline CDR1 is MNHEY and CDR2 is SMNVEV (reference sequence). This chain's CDR3 is CASSWGQTNTEAFF. The CDR3 coding sequence is TGTGCCAGCAGCTGGGGGCAGACCAACACTGAAGCTTTCTTT.

The CDR3 protein is CATSTWDRPNYGYTF. The CDR3 DNA reads as TGTGCCACCTCAACCTGGGACAGACCCAACTATGGCTACACCTTC. V is TRBV6-5 and J is TRBJ1-2; 7 nucleotides agree with TRBD1. From germline, CDR1 is MNHEY and CDR2 SVGAGI. The trim removed 10 bases at V and 2 bases at J, leaving 13 bases unmatched. This CDR3 region has 15 residues.

The chain carries TRBV16 and TRBJ1-1; D is uncertain. V was shortened by 1 base and J by 1 base, with 7 bases between the two germline ends. Germline loops: CDR1 KGHSY, CDR2 FQNENV. The CDR3 extends over 14 amino acids. The CDR3 spells CASSQLGPNTEAFF. CDR3 coding DNA: TGTGCCAGCAGCCAATTGGGCCCGAACACTGAAGCTTTCTTT.

The chain links TRBV7-9 to TRBJ2-2, with D possibly being TRBD2 (6 bases). Germline lookup yields CDR1 SEHNR and CDR2 FQNEAQ (reference sequence). This CDR3 region has 18 residues. V shed 6 bases and J shed 3 bases, with 23 bases lying between them. The CDR3 DNA is TGTGCCAGCAGGCCTCCCCCTGCCCTAGCGTCGCACACCGGGGAGCTGTTTTTT. Its translation: CASRPPPALASHTGELFF.

The rearrangement uses TRBV14 and TRBJ2-7; TRBD2 agrees at 7 bases. Germline-derived CDR1 and CDR2 are SGHDN and FVKESK. The CDR3 loop spans 16 amino acids. V dropped 6 bases and J dropped 6; count of bases not matched to a gene: 17. For the CDR3, the DNA is TGTGCCAGCAGTGAACGAGATCTCGGGACTACCTCCGAGCAGTACTTC. It translates to CASSERDLGTTSEQYF.

V and J are TRBV5-6 and TRBJ2-2, with D possibly TRBD2 on 6 matching bases. The CDR3 has 15 amino acids. Deletions cut 4 bases from V and 5 bases from J, with 15 bases between. Looked up from germline, CDR1 is SGHDT and CDR2 is YYEEEE. This CDR3 reads CASSGGSHPTGELFF. In DNA form, the CDR3 reads TGTGCCAGCAGCGGGGGGAGTCATCCGACCGGGGAGCTGTTTTTT.

This clone has a single count. The rearrangement links TRBV18 to TRBJ1-1; D is perhaps TRBD1 (5 bases). The CDR3 is 14 residues long. V gave up 5 bases and J gave up 3 bases, with 13 bases separating them. The germline V gene encodes CDR1 KGHSH and CDR2 LQKENI. The chain's CDR3 is CASSGMGGYTEAFF. The CDR3 coding sequence is TGTGCCAGCTCAGGGATGGGGGGTTACACTGAAGCTTTCTTT.

The chain couples TRBV29-1 to TRBJ1-1; perhaps TRBD1 as D (6 bases). V lost 2 bases and J 6 bases, leaving 25 bases between the germline ends. CDR1 SQVTM and CDR2 ANQGSEA come from the germline V gene. The CDR3 spans 17 residues. The CDR3 DNA follows: TGCAGCGTTGAATTGCCCGCCAGCACCACAGGGCTCCCTGAAGCTTTCTTT. Encoded protein: CSVELPASTTGLPEAFF.